This T cell receptor (beta chain) was obtained from a study of blood T cells in healthy people across ages. This CDR3 comprises 16 residues. Per germline, CDR1 SGHAT and CDR2 FQDESV (reference sequence). V gave up 5 bases and J gave up 4 bases, with 19 bases separating them. A few counts support this clonotype. Next came a second PCR, run for about 6 to 12 cycles, which used a sample-barcoded 5' primer along with a J-beta primer mix. TCRdb processed the 5' RACE reads anew with MiXCR; each CDR3 protein has one entry. Of approximately 1.5 million distinct CDR3 sequences listed, about 45% are singletons.

This clonotype was obtained from a woman aged 18 to 35 in good health. Sequenced: blood. This chain joins TRBV11-1 and TRBJ2-3; D unresolved. The CDR3 region is CASSRFGFATSDTQYF. The DNA of the CDR3 is TGTGCCAGCAGCCGATTCGGCTTCGCGACGTCAGATACGCAGTATTTT.